Below, 21 T cell receptor beta chains from the same sample are listed, as sequenced in a study of spatial heterogeneity in lung cancer. TCRdb reanalysed the 5' RACE reads using MiXCR and keeps one entry per CDR3 protein. The sample contains around 10,000 distinct CDR3 sequences, around 3.5% of which appear only once. Described time point: sample taken at primary tumor resection. From tumor, nontumor lung or frozen PBMC, whole RNA was taken unsorted for sequencing. The source was PBMCs, collected at surgery. All receptors derive from a female donor with early-stage non-small cell lung cancer.

Many counts were recorded for this clonotype. With the library built for alpha chains, this beta chain is off target and its frequency is not meaningful. This sequence joins TRBV18 and TRBJ2-3, with D possibly TRBD2 on 5 matching bases. This CDR3 is 19 amino acids long. V was cut by 2 bases and J by 0 bases, with 21 bases left in between. Germline CDR1 and CDR2: KGHSH and LQKENI. In nucleotides, the CDR3 is TGTGCCAGCTCACCATCGACGGGGTACGCACGTACTAGCACAGATACGCAGTATTTT. This gives the protein CASSPSTGYARTSTDTQYF.

With respect to this clonotype: With the library built for alpha chains, this beta chain is off target and its frequency is not meaningful. The chain links TRBV5-5 to TRBJ1-1; D is uncertain. Trimming took 2 bases from V and 4 from J, leaving 21 bases between them. This CDR3 comprises 17 residues. Germline assignment: CDR1 SGHKS and CDR2 YYEKEE (reference sequence). In nucleotides, the CDR3 is TGTGCCAGCAGCTTTTCCGGGGATTCTAGAGGGAGCACTGAAGCTTTCTTT. This sequence encodes CASSFSGDSRGSTEAFF.

This clonotype has a handful of counts. The library was built for alpha chains, so this beta chain is an off-target read and its size means little. This sequence joins TRBV5-4 and TRBJ2-7; 10 nucleotides agree with TRBD1. The CDR3 contains 14 residues. Germline V gene sequence: CDR1 SGHNT, CDR2 YYREEE (reference sequence). The V and J ends lost 4 bases and 1 base, in that order; junction bases with no gene match: 2. CDR3 bases: TGTGCCAGCAGCAGGGACAGGGGTTCCTACGAGCAGTACTTC. Encoded protein: CASSRDRGSYEQYF.

Ten or more counts support this clonotype. Little can be read into the size of this beta chain, an off-target read in a library designed for alpha chains. This chain links TRBV12-3 or TRBV12-4 with TRBJ1-1; a possible D gene is TRBD1 (5 bases). CDR3 size: 13 residues. Trimming stripped 5 bases from V and 1 base from J, with 8 bases between. The DNA for the CDR3 is TGTGCCAGCAGTCTCGGGACGAACACTGAAGCTTTCTTT. Protein product: CASSLGTNTEAFF.

Remarks on this clonotype: This beta chain slipped into a library made for alpha chains as a stray read, so its size is not meaningful. CDR3 sequence reads: CASSLEAASGSYNEQFF. CDR3 in DNA: TGTGCCAGCAGTTTAGAGGCCGCGAGCGGATCCTACAATGAGCAGTTCTTC. V gene TRBV27 combines with J gene TRBJ2-1; tentative D call: TRBD2 (5 bases). V dropped 2 bases and J dropped 1 base, with 15 bases sitting between them. The CDR3 runs to 17 residues. CDR1 is MNHEY, CDR2 SMNVEV, per germline (reference sequence).

Many counts were recorded for this clonotype. A library prepared for alpha chains yielded this beta chain as an off-target read; its size is of little meaning. J is TRBJ2-2 and V is TRBV29-1; 8 bases align to TRBD1. Germline V gives CDR1 SQVTM, CDR2 ANQGSEA. The CDR3 length is 15 residues. V lost 4 bases, J lost 0 bases, and 4 bases stayed unmatched. In DNA form, the CDR3 reads TGCAGCGTTGCGGAACAGGGGGCGAACACCGGGGAGCTGTTTTTT. It is translated as CSVAEQGANTGELFF.

This clonotype was counted many times. Being off target in a library aimed at alpha chains, this beta chain has a size of little meaning. V usage is TRBV12-3 or TRBV12-4 and J usage is TRBJ2-5; 8 nucleotides line up with TRBD1. CDR3 length equals 15 residues. V gave up 2 bases and J gave up 0 bases; unmatched junction bases: 2. The CDR3 region is CASSLQGANQETQYF. For the CDR3, the DNA is TGTGCCAGCAGTTTACAGGGGGCAAACCAAGAGACCCAGTACTTC.

This clonotype was seen ten or more times. Because this beta chain is a stray read in a library intended to capture alpha chains, its abundance should not be given much weight. J is TRBJ2-7 and V is TRBV3-1; the match to TRBD2 covers 12 bases. The length of the CDR3 is 15 residues. J lost 2 bases, V lost 2 bases, and 1 base had no gene match. Germline CDR1 LGHDT, CDR2 YNNKEL (reference sequence). CDR3 in amino acids: CASSQLAGGPYEQYF. Written as DNA, the CDR3 is TGTGCCAGCAGCCAACTAGCGGGAGGGCCCTACGAGCAGTACTTC.

Many counts were recorded for this clonotype. As an off-target read in a library built for alpha chains, this beta chain has a frequency of little significance. This chain links TRBV27 with TRBJ2-3; perhaps TRBD2 as D (6 bases). CDR1 is MNHEY and CDR2 is SMNVEV in the germline V gene (reference sequence). The V end lost 5 bases, the J end lost 0 bases, and 15 bases lay between the germline ends. The CDR3 sequence is 16 residues long. The CDR3 coding sequence is TGTGCCAGCAGTCCATTGGGGGGAGCTAGCACAGATACGCAGTATTTT. This gives the protein CASSPLGGASTDTQYF.

This clonotype was picked up many times. Within a library made for alpha chains, this beta chain is off target, and its count is uninformative. The rearrangement joins TRBV9 to TRBJ2-1; D is undetermined. CDR1 and CDR2 (germline): SGDLS, YYNGEE. The germline V and J ends were trimmed by 0 bases and 0 bases, with 25 bases remaining between them. The CDR3 loop spans 21 amino acids. CDR3 nucleotide sequence: TGTGCCAGCAGCGTAGGCGTACGAAGAGGACCTTCGCCAACCTCCTACAATGAGCAGTTCTTC. Translated, it gives CASSVGVRRGPSPTSYNEQFF.

This clonotype was seen many times. This beta chain slipped into a library made for alpha chains as a stray read, so its size is not meaningful. The rearrangement links TRBV24-1 to TRBJ2-5, with 7 bases matching TRBD1. The germline CDR1 and CDR2 sequences are KGHDR and SFDVKD. V was pared by 5 bases and J by 0 bases, with 8 bases of the junction left unmatched. The CDR3 is 16 amino acids. The CDR3 here is CATSAKDRAYQETQYF. CDR3 bases: TGTGCCACCAGTGCCAAAGACAGGGCGTACCAAGAGACCCAGTACTTC.

Details on this clonotype: Found in a library prepared for alpha chains, this beta chain is an off-target read, and its abundance has little meaning. The chain links TRBV5-4 to TRBJ2-7; 7 nucleotides match TRBD1. In germline, CDR1 is SGHNT, CDR2 YYREEE (reference sequence). The junction had 8 bases not matched to a gene; V was cut back by 4 bases and J by 4 bases. The CDR3 loop spans 14 amino acids. The CDR3 loop reads CASSPRDSRYEQYF. The CDR3 DNA is TGTGCCAGCAGCCCCCGGGACAGCCGATACGAGCAGTACTTC. The whole variable domain, remainder taken from reference TRBV5-4 and TRBJ2-7, is ETGVTQSPTHLIKTRGQQVTLRCSSQSGHNTVSWYQQALGQGPQFIFQYYREEENGRGNFPPRFSGLQFPNYSSELNVNALELDDSALYLCASSPRDSRYEQYFGPGTRLTVT.

This clonotype occurred many times. Since the library was made to target alpha chains, this beta chain is a stray read and its abundance is not meaningful. The gene calls are TRBV29-1 and TRBJ2-1, with D uncertain. The CDR3 is 14 residues long. Trimming removed 7 bases at V and 2 bases at J, with 15 bases between. Germline CDR1 reads SQVTM; CDR2 reads ANQGSEA. The CDR3 coding sequence is TGCAGCGCCTGGAAGGCGGATGCCTACAATGAGCAGTTCTTC. Protein: CSAWKADAYNEQFF.

This clonotype was recorded at least ten times. The size of this beta chain means little, since it is a stray read in a library made for alpha chains. This chain links TRBV7-3 with TRBJ2-1; D possibly uses TRBD1 or TRBD2 (6 bases each). This CDR3 has 12 residues. V was pared by 5 bases and J by 13 bases, with 15 bases between. Germline V gene lookup returns CDR1 SGHTA and CDR2 FQGTGA. CDR3 residues: CASSDTGRRQFF. The CDR3 DNA reads as TGTGCCAGCAGCGACACAGGGAGGAGACAGTTCTTC.

This clonotype was recorded at least ten times. Within a library made for alpha chains, this beta chain is off target, and its count is uninformative. The V and J genes are TRBV4-1 and TRBJ2-3; 14 positions match TRBD2. The CDR3 runs to 18 residues. Per germline, CDR1 MGHRA and CDR2 YSYEKL. Trimming removed 3 bases from V and 4 bases from J; junction bases left unmatched: 9. CDR3 sequence reads: CASSHPGTSGRGADTQYF. CDR3 DNA: TGCGCCAGCAGCCATCCCGGGACTAGCGGGAGAGGGGCAGATACGCAGTATTTT.

In this sample, this clonotype turned up many times. Since it is a stray read in a library aimed at alpha chains, this beta chain has a size that is not meaningful. This chain links TRBV5-6 with TRBJ2-3; D call uncertain. There are 13 residues in the CDR3. Germline lookup yields CDR1 SGHDT and CDR2 YYEEEE. The V end was cut by 5 bases, the J end by 2 bases, with 9 bases between. The CDR3 protein is CASSYGDTDTQYF. CDR3 nucleotides: TGTGCCAGCAGTTATGGAGACACAGATACGCAGTATTTT.

This clonotype was counted many times. A library prepared for alpha chains yielded this beta chain as an off-target read; its size is of little meaning. The chain recombines TRBV7-9 with TRBJ2-3, with 10 nucleotides matching TRBD2. The germline gives CDR1 SEHNR, CDR2 FQNEAQ (reference sequence). The CDR3 consists of 17 residues. Unmatched junction bases numbered 5, after V lost 1 base and J lost 1 base. CDR3: CASSLVVGLARTDTQYF. The CDR3 bases are TGTGCCAGCAGCTTAGTCGTGGGACTAGCGCGCACAGATACGCAGTATTTT.

This clonotype has a count of ten or more. Since the library was made to target alpha chains, this beta chain is a stray read and its abundance is not meaningful. This chain links TRBV6-2 or TRBV6-3 with TRBJ2-1; weak D call: TRBD1 (6 bases). Germline V gene data show CDR1 as MNHEY and CDR2 as SVGEGT. V gave up 0 bases and J gave up 0 bases, with 6 bases separating them. CDR3 length: 15 amino acids. This chain's CDR3 is CASSYSGGSYNEQFF. CDR3 nucleotides: TGTGCCAGCAGTTACTCAGGGGGCTCCTACAATGAGCAGTTCTTC.

This clonotype has ten or more counts. The library was prepared for alpha chains; this beta chain is a stray read, so its frequency means little. The chain recombines TRBV5-1 with TRBJ2-2; 11 bases are a match to TRBD2. Germline V gene sequence: CDR1 SGHRS, CDR2 YFSETQ. The CDR3 consists of 17 residues. V shed 1 base and J 4 bases; nucleotides not matched to a gene: 6. In DNA, the CDR3 is TGCGCCAGCAGCTTGCTCGGGACTAGCGGTTCCACCGGGGAGCTGTTTTTT. Its protein is CASSLLGTSGSTGELFF.

This clonotype was picked up a small number of times. Found in a library prepared for alpha chains, this beta chain is an off-target read, and its abundance has little meaning. V and J are TRBV7-8 and TRBJ2-1, with D possibly being TRBD1 (6 bases). The CDR3 is 11 amino acids. Germline values: CDR1 SGHVS, CDR2 FQNEAQ. The CDR3 region is CAGQGNNEQFF. The CDR3 DNA follows: TGTGCAGGGCAGGGGAATAATGAGCAGTTCTTC.

In this sample, this clonotype turned up many times. The library was prepared for alpha chains; this beta chain is a stray read, so its frequency means little. This rearrangement joins TRBV7-2 to TRBJ2-7, with 7 bases that match TRBD2. Trimming removed 3 bases from V and 1 base from J; junction bases left unmatched: 6. The V gene's germline CDR1 is SGHTA and CDR2 FQGNSA. The CDR3 is made up of 15 amino acids. The CDR3 region has the DNA TGTGCCAGCAGCTTCAGCGGGGTAGGGTCCTACGAGCAGTACTTC. It translates to CASSFSGVGSYEQYF.